This T cell receptor beta chain was sequenced during a study of chemoradiotherapy in HPV16-positive cancers. Background on the study: A couple of HPV16-positive patients' cells yielded candidate HPV-specific clones and common motifs.

Repertoires were sampled repeatedly during chemoradiotherapy. CDR1 MNHEY and CDR2 SVGAGI come from the germline V gene. V gave up 4 bases and J gave up 0 bases, with 12 bases separating them. The CDR3 contains 15 residues. This clone was found a few times. The target antigen is unknown. Study conclusions and caveats: HPV-specific T cells were functionally defined from only a couple of HPV16-positive patients. Better recurrence-free survival went with HPV-responsive T-cell expansion in HPV16-positive patients.

Only in-frame clones appear in the TCRdb table, and some are missing; sequencing was by immunoSEQ multiplex PCR. This table has about 32,000 clones, around 80% appearing once. This clonotype was sampled from a human donor with HPV-associated anogenital cancer. V and J are TRBV6-5 and TRBJ1-1; D is perhaps TRBD1 (6 bases). This sample comprised blood, obtained from a patient who underwent chemoradiotherapy. The CDR3, as DNA: TGTGCCAGCAGTTTATACGGACAGTTGAACACTGAAGCTTTCTTT. Protein sequence: CASSLYGQLNTEAFF.